The entry below gives a single TCR beta chain sequence along with its context. Using immunoSEQ multiplex PCR, the repertoire was profiled, and TCRdb retains in-frame clones only, with some absent. The table has about 490,000 clones, over 60% seen once; the top ten hold around 13%. The sample belongs to a study of shared clonotypes between healthy human individuals. The CDR3 runs to 16 residues. Germline values: CDR1 LGHNA, CDR2 YSLEER. V dropped 2 bases and J dropped 6; count of bases not matched to a gene: 6. This receptor was taken from a middle-aged woman in good health. Some clones in this sample may be carry-over from other donors' samples. V is TRBV4-3 and J is TRBJ2-1; 11 nucleotides match TRBD1. The sequenced material came from PBMCs. CDR3 residues: CASSQLTGTGGNEQFF. CDR3 coding DNA: TGCGCCAGCAGCCAACTCACCGGGACAGGGGGCAATGAGCAGTTCTTC.